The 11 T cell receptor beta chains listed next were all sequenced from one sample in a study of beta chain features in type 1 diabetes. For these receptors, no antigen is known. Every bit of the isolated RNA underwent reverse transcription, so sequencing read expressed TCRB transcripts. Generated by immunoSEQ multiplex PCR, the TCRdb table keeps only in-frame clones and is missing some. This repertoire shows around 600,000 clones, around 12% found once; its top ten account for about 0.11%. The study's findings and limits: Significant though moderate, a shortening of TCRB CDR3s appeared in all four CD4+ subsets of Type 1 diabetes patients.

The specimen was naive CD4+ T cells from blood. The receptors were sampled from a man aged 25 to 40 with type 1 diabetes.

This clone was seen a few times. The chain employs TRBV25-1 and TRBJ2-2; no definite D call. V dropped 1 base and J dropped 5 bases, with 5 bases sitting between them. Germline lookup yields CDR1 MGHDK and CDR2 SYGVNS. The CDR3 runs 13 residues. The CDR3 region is CASSELVTGELFF. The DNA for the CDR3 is TGTGCCAGCAGTGAATTGGTTACCGGGGAGCTGTTTTTT.

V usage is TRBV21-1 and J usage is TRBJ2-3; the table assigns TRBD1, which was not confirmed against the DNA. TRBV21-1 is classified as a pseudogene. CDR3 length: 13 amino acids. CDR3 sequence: CAPLKTLGDTQYF. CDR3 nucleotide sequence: TGTGCCCCTCTAAAGACATTGGGAGATACGCAGTATTTT.

This CDR3 reads CASSPGQANTGELFF. CDR3 sequence (DNA): TGCGCCAGCAGCCCGGGACAGGCGAACACCGGGGAGCTGTTTTTT. The gene calls are TRBV4-3 and TRBJ2-2; 8 nucleotides line up with TRBD1. CDR3 size: 15 residues. Germline lookup yields CDR1 LGHNA and CDR2 YSLEER. Trimming took 4 bases from V and 0 from J; bases not matched to a gene: 1.

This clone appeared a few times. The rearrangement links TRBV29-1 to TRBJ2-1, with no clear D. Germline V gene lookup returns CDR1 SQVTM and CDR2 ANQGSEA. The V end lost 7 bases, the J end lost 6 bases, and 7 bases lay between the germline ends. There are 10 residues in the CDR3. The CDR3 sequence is CSGAINEQFF. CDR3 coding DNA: TGCAGCGGAGCTATCAATGAGCAGTTCTTC.

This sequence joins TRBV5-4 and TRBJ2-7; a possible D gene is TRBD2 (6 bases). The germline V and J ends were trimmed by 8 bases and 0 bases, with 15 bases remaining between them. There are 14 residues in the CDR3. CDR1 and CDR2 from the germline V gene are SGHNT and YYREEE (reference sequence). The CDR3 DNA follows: TGTGCCAGTGGGGGGACGGTTAACTCCTACGAGCAGTACTTC. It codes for CASGGTVNSYEQYF.

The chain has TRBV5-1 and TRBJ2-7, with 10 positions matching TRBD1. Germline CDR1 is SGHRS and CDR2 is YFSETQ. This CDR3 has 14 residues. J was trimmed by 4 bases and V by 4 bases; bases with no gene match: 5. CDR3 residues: CASSAGQGIYEQYF. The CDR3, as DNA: TGCGCCAGCAGCGCGGGACAGGGGATATACGAGCAGTACTTC. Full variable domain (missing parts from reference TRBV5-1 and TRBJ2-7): KAGVTQTPRYLIKTRGQQVTLSCSPISGHRSVSWYQQTPGQGLQFLFEYFSETQRNKGNFPGRFSGRQFSNSRSEMNVSTLELGDSALYLCASSAGQGIYEQYFGPGTRLTVT.

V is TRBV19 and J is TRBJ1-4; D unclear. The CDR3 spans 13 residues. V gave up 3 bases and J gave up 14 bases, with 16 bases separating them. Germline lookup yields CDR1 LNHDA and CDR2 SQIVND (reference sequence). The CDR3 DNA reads TGTGCCAGTAGTATCTCGGCGGCCCCTGAGCTGTTTTTT. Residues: CASSISAAPELFF.

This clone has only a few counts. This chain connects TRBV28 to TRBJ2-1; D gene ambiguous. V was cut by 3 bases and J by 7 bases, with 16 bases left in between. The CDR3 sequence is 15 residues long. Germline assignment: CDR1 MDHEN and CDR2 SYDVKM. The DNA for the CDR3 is TGTGCCAGCAGTTTCCTCGGTCTTTTGGTGAATGAGCAGTTCTTC. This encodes CASSFLGLLVNEQFF.

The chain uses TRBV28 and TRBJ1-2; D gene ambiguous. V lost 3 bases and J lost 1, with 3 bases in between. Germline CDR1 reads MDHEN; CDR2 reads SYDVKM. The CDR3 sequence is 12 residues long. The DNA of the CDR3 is TGTGCCAGCAGTTTCCTTAACTATGGCTACACCTTC. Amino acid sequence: CASSFLNYGYTF.

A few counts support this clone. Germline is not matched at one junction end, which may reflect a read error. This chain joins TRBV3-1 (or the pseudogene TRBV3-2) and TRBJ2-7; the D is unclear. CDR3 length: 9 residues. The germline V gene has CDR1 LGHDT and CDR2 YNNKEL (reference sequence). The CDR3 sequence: CASSPPRVF. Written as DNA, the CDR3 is TGTGCCAGCAGCCCCCCCCGGGTTTTC.

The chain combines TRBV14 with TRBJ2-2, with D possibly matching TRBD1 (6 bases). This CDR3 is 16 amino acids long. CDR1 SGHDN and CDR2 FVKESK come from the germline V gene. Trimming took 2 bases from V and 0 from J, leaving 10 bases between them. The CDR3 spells CASSQPGVTNTGELFF. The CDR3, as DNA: TGTGCCAGCAGCCAACCAGGGGTGACGAACACCGGGGAGCTGTTTTTT.